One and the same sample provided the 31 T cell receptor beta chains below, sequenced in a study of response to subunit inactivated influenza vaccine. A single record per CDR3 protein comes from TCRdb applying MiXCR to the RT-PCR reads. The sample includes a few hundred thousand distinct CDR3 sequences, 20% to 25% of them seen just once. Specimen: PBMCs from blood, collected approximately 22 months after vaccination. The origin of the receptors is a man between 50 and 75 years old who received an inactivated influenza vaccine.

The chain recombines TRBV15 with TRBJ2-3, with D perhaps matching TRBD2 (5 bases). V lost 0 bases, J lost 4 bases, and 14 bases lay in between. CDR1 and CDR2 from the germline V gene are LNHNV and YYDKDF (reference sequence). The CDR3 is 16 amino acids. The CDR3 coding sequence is TGTGCCACCAGCAGAGATGGTGGACTTCCTGCAGATACGCAGTATTTT. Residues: CATSRDGGLPADTQYF.

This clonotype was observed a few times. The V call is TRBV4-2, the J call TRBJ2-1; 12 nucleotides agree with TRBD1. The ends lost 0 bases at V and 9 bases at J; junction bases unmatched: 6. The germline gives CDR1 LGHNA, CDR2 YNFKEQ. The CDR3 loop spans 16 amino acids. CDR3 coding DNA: TGTGCCAGCAGCCAAGATAGAGGGACAGGGGGCAGTGAGCAGTTCTTC. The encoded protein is CASSQDRGTGGSEQFF.

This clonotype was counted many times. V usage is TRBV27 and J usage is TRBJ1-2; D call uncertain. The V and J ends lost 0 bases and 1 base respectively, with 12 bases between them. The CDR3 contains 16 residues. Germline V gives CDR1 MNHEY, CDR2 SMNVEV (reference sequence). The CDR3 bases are TGTGCCAGCAGTTTATCCCTCCCGACGGTTAACTATGGCTACACCTTC. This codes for CASSLSLPTVNYGYTF.

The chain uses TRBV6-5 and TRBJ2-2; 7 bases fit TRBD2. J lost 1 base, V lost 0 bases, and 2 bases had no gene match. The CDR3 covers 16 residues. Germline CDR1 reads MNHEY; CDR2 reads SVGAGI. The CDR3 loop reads CASSYSSGGNTGELFF. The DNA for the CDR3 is TGTGCCAGCAGTTACTCCTCGGGAGGGAACACCGGGGAGCTGTTTTTT.

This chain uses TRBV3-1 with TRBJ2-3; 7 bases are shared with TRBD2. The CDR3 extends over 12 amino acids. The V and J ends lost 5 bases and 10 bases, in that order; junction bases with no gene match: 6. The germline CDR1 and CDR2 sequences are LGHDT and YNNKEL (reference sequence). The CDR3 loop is CASSERGGAQYF. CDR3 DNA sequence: TGTGCCAGCAGCGAGCGGGGCGGGGCGCAGTATTTT.

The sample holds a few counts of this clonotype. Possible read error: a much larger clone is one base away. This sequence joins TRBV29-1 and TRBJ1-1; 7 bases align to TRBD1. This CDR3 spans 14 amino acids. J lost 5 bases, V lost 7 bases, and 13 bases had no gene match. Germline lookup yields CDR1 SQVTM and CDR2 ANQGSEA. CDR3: CSAGARGEFTEAFF. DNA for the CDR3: TGCAGCGCAGGGGCCAGGGGGGAATTTACTGAAGCTTTCTTT.

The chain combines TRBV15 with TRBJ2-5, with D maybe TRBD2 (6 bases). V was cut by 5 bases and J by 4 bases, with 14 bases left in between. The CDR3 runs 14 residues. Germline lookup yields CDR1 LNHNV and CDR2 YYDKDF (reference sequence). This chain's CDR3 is CATSRGSHGETQYF. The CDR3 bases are TGTGCCACCAGCCGGGGGAGCCATGGAGAGACCCAGTACTTC.

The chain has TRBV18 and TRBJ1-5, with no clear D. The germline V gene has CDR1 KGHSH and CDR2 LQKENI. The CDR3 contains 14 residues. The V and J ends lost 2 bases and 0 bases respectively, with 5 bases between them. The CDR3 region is CASSPSNSNQPQHF. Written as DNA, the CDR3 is TGTGCCAGCTCACCATCCAATAGCAATCAGCCCCAGCATTTT.

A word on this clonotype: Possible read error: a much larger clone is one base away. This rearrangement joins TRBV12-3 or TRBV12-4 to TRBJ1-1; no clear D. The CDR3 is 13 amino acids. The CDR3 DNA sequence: TGTGCCAGCAGTATCGAAACGGGCACTGAAGCTTTATTT. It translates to CASSIETGTEALF.

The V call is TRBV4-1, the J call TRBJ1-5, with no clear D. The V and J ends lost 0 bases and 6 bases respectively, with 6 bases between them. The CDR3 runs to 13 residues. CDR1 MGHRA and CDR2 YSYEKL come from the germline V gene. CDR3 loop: CASSQDRLQPQHF. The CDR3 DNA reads TGCGCCAGCAGCCAAGATCGCCTTCAGCCCCAGCATTTT.

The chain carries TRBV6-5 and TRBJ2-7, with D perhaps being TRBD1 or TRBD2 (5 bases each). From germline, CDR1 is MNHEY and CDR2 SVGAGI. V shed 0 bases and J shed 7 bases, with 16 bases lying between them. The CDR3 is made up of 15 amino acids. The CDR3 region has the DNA TGTGCCAGCAGTTACTCGGGACGGCTCTACGAAGAGCAGTACTTC. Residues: CASSYSGRLYEEQYF.

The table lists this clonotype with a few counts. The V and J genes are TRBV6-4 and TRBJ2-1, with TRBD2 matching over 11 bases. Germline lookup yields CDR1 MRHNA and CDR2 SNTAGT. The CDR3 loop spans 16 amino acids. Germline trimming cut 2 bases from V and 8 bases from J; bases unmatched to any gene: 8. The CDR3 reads CASSDKTSGAVDEQFF. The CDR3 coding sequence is TGTGCCAGCAGTGACAAGACTAGCGGGGCGGTGGATGAGCAGTTCTTC.

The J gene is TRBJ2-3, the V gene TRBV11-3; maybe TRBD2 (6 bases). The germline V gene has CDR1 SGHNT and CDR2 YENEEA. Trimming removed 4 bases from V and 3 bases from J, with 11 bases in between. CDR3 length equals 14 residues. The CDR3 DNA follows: TGTGCCAGCAGCTATCGGAGCGGGACAGATACGCAGTATTTT. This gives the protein CASSYRSGTDTQYF.

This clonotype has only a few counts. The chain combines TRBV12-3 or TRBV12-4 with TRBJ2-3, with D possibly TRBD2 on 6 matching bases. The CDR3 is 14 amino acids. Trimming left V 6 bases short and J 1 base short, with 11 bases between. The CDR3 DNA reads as TGTGCCAGCAGCCCCTCTAGCGGCACAGATACGCAGTATTTT. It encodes CASSPSSGTDTQYF.

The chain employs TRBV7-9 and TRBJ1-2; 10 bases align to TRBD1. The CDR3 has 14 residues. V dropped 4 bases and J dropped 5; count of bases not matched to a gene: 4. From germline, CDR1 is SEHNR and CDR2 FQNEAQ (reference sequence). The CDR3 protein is CASSSGTGDYGYTF. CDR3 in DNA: TGTGCCAGCAGCTCAGGGACAGGGGATTATGGCTACACCTTC.

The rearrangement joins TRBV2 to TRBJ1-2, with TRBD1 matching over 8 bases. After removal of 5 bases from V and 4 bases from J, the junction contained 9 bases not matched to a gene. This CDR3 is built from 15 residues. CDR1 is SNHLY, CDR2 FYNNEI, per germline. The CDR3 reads CASSPGTGPLYGYTF. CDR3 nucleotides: TGTGCCAGCAGTCCCGGGACAGGACCCCTCTATGGCTACACCTTC. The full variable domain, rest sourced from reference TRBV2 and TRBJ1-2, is EPEVTQTPSHQVTQMGQEVILRCVPISNHLYFYWYRQILGQKVEFLVSFYNNEISEKSEIFDDQFSVERPDGSNFTLKIRSTKLEDSAMYFCASSPGTGPLYGYTFGSGTRLTVV.

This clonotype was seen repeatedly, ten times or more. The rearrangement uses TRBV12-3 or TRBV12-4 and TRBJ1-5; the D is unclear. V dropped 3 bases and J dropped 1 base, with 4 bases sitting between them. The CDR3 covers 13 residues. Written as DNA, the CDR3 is TGTGCCAGCAGTTTTGAGAGCAATCAGCCCCAGCATTTT. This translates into CASSFESNQPQHF.

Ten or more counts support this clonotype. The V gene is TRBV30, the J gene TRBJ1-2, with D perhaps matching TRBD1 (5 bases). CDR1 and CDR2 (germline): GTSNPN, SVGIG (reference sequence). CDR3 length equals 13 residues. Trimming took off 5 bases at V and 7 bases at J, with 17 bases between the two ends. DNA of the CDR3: TGTGCCTGGTCTGGGCAGGGCGGCGGTGGCTACACCTTC. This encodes CAWSGQGGGGYTF.

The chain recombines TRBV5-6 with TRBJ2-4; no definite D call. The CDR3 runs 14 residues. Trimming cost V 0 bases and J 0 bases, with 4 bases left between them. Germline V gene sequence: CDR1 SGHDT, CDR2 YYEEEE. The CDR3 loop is CASSLGSAKNIQYF. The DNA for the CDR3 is TGTGCCAGCAGCTTGGGTTCAGCCAAAAACATTCAGTACTTC.

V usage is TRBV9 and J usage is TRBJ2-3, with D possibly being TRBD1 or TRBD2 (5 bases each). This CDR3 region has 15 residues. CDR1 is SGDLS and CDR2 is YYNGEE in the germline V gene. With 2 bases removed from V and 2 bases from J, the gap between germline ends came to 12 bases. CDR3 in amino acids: CASSVSGPPTDTQYF. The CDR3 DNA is TGTGCCAGCAGCGTCTCGGGGCCGCCCACAGATACGCAGTATTTT.

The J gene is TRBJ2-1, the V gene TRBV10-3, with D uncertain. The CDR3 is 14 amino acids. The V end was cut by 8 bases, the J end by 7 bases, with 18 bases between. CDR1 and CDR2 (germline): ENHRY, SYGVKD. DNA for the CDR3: TGTGCCATCTCGGGCGACCCCCTCGGGAATGAGCAGTTCTTC. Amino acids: CAISGDPLGNEQFF.

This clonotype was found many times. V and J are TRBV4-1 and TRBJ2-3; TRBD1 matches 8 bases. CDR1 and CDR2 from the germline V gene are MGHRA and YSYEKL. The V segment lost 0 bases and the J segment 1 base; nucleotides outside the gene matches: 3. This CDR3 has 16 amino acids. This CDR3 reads CASSQDRGLGTDTQYF. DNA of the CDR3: TGCGCCAGCAGCCAAGACAGGGGGCTGGGCACAGATACGCAGTATTTT.

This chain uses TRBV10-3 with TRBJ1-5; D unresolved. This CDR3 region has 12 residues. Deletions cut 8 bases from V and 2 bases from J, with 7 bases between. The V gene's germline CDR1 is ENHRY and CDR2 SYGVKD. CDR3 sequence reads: CAIAQGNQPQHF. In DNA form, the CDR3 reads TGTGCCATCGCCCAGGGCAATCAGCCCCAGCATTTT.

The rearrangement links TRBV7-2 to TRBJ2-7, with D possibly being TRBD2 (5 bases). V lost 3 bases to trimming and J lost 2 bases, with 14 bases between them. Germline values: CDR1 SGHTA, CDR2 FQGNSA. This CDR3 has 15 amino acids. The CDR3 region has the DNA TGTGCCAGCAGCTTGCAGACCGCGAGGGCCTACGAGCAGTACTTC. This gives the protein CASSLQTARAYEQYF.

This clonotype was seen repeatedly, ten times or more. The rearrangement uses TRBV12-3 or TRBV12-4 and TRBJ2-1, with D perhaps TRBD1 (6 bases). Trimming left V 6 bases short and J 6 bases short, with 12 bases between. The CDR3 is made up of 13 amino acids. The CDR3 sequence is CASRNRAVNEQFF. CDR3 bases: TGTGCCAGCAGAAACAGGGCGGTCAATGAGCAGTTCTTC.

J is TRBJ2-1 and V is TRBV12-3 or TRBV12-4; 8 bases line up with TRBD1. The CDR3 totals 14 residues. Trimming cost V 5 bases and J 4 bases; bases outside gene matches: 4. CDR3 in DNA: TGTGCCAGCAGTCCGGGACAGGTATACAATGAGCAGTTCTTC. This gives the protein CASSPGQVYNEQFF.

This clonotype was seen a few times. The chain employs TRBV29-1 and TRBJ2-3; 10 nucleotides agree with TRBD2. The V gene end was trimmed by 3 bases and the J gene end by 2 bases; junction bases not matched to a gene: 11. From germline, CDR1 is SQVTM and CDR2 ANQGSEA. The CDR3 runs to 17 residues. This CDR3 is CSVEEAGGPVDTDTQYF. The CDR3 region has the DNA TGCAGCGTTGAGGAAGCGGGAGGGCCCGTAGACACAGATACGCAGTATTTT.

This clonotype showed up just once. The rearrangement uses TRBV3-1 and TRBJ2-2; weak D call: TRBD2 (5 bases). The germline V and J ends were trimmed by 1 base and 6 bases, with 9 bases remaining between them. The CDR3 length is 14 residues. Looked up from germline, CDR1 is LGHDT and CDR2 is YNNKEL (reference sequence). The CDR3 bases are TGTGCCAGCAGCCAAGTTAGAGGGTCCGGGGAGCTGTTTTTT. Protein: CASSQVRGSGELFF.

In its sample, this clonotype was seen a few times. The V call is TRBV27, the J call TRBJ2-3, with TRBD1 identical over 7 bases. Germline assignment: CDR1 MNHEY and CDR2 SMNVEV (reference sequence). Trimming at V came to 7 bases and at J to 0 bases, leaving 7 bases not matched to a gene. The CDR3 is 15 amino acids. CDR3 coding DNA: TGTGCCAGCAACCTAGGGGACAGAAGCACAGATACGCAGTATTTT. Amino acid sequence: CASNLGDRSTDTQYF.

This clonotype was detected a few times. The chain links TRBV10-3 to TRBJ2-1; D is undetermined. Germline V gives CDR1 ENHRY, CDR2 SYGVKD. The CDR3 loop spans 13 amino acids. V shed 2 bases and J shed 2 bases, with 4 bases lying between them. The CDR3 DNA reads TGTGCCATCAGTGAGCAGGCCTACAATGAGCAGTTCTTC. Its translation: CAISEQAYNEQFF.

The chain's CDR3 is CASSGRDRGRSPLHF. The CDR3 coding sequence is TGTGCCAGCAGTGGCCGGGATAGGGGGCGATCACCCCTCCACTTT. The V gene is TRBV2, the J gene TRBJ1-6, with 7 bases lining up with TRBD1. The CDR3 contains 15 residues. CDR1 is SNHLY, CDR2 FYNNEI, per germline. With V trimmed by 4 bases and J by 10 bases, 10 bases remained unmatched.